Many counts were recorded for the clone carrying this T cell receptor (beta chain). From RNA, the CDR3 regions of TCR beta chains were amplified and sequenced. Second-round multiplex PCR followed a first-round RT-PCR using HTBI primers. Via MiXCR, TCRdb re-called the multiplex PCR reads, giving one row per CDR3 protein. The sample lists about 370,000 distinct CDR3 sequences, about a sixth occurring once. The data stem from a study of Graves' ophthalmopathy and Graves' hyperthyroidism. V gave up 8 bases and J gave up 0 bases, with 10 bases separating them. The length of the CDR3 is 13 residues. The germline V gene has CDR1 SGHAT and CDR2 FQNNGV.

Sequenced: peripheral blood. This TCR derives from an adult woman with stable Graves' hyperthyroidism. The V gene is TRBV11-2, the J gene TRBJ1-2; D might be TRBD1 (6 bases). The CDR3 DNA reads as TGTGCCAGCCTCGGGACATCTAACTATGGCTACACCTTC. Translating gives CASLGTSNYGYTF.